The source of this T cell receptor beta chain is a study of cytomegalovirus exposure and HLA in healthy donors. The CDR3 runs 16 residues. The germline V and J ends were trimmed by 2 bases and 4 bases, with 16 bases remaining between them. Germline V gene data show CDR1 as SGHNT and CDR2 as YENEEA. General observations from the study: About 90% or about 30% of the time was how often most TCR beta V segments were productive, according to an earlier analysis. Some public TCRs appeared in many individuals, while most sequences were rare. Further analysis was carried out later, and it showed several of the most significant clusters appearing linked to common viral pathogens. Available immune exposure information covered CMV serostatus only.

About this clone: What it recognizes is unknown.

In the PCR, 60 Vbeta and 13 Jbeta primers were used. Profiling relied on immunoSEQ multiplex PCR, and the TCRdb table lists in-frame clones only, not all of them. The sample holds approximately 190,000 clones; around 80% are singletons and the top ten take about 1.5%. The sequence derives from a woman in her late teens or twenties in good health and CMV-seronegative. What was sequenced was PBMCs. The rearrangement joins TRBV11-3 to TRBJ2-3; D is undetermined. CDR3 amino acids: CASSLFALTGADTQYF. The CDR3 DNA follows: TGTGCCAGCAGCTTATTTGCCCTCACCGGAGCAGATACGCAGTATTTT.